One T cell receptor beta chain is described in this entry. Its antigen is still unknown. Stated treatment: roughly 19 received Ad26.COV2.S at low or high dose, single or two shots; several received placebo; per-sample allocation not given. Specimens were obtained on day 63 following the first vaccine or placebo injection. These data are taken from a study of Ad26.COV2.S vaccination and SARS-CoV-2 variants. Overall study: Each vaccinee took Ad26.COV2.S intramuscularly, once or twice 56 days apart. General study points: Once vaccination had occurred, spike-specific CD8+ and CD4+ T cell responses reportedly showed substantial breadth. Spike-specific TCR breadth in vaccine recipients exceeded that seen in placebo recipients. The TCR-based breadth and depth measures might underestimate overall T cell responses.

The CDR3 spans 14 residues. Germline V lookup: CDR1 MNHEY, CDR2 SVGAGI. V dropped 8 bases and J dropped 3; count of bases not matched to a gene: 8. Clones were read by immunoSEQ multiplex PCR, and TCRdb kept only the in-frame ones, dropping some. The data show roughly 380,000 clones, with roughly 84% seen just once and roughly 3.1% held by the top ten. This rearrangement joins TRBV6-5 to TRBJ1-1, with 8 nucleotides matching TRBD1. The receptor was isolated from a person aged 18-60 years who received the Ad26.COV2.S COVID-19 vaccine or a placebo. Source: peripheral blood, taken in a trial of Ad26.COV2.S vaccine versus placebo. CDR3 region: CASSRRQGHTEAFF. DNA of the CDR3: TGTGCCAGCTCTAGAAGACAGGGGCACACTGAAGCTTTCTTT.